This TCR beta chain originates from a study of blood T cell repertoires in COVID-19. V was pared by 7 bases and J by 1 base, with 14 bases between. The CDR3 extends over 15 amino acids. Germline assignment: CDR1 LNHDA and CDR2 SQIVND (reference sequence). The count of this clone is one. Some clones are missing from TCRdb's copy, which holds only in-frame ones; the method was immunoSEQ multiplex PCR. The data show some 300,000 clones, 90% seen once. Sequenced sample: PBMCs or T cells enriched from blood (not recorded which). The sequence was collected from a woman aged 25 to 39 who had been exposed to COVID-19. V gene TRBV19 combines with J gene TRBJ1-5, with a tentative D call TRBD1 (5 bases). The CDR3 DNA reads TGTGCCAGTATCGGACACCTTGGGAGCAATCAGCCCCAGCATTTT. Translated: CASIGHLGSNQPQHF.